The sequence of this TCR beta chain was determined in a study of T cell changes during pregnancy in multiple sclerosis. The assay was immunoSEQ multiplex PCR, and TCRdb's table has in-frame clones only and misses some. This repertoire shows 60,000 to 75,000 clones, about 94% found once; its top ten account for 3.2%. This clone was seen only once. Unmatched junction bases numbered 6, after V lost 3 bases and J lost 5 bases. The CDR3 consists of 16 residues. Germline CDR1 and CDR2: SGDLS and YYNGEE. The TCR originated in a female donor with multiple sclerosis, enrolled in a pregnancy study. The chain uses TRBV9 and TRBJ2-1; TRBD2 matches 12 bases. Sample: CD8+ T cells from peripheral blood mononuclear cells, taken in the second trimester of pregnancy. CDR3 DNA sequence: TGTGCCAGCAGCGCTAGCGGGAGGGCCGGTGACAATGAGCAGTTCTTC. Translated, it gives CASSASGRAGDNEQFF.